This section outlines one T cell receptor beta chain sequence together with its context. Produced via immunoSEQ multiplex PCR; TCRdb's table is partial and in-frame only. The sample consists of tens of thousands of clones, approximately 90% of them appearing once. These data originate in a study of OX40 agonist ivuxolimab in advanced cancers. Whole-study context: Antecedent anti-PD-1, anti-PD-L1 or anti-CTLA-4 therapy was permissible, with over 35% having received some.

V was shortened by 7 bases and J by 6 bases, with 25 bases between the two germline ends. The CDR3 is made up of 17 amino acids. The chain employs TRBV23-1 and TRBJ1-5, with D possibly TRBD1 on 6 matching bases. TRBV23-1 is marked as an open reading frame, function uncertain. This clonotype was obtained from an adult with an advanced solid tumor such as melanoma, head and neck, liver or kidney cancer. Sequenced material: CD4+ or CD8+ T cells sorted from blood, taken in a trial of the OX40 agonist ivuxolimab. CDR3 nucleotide sequence: TGCGCCAGCACCAATAAGGGGGTAAGTTTAGACGGTCAGCCCCAGCATTTT. It specifies CASTNKGVSLDGQPQHF.